This is a list of T cell receptor beta chains from one sample in a study of CD8+ T cells in alopecia areata. Libraries were prepared by immunoSEQ multiplex PCR; TCRdb keeps only in-frame clonotypes and omits some of them. The table has under 250,000 clones, roughly 66% seen once. The sequencing here drew on CD4+ T cells sorted from blood, taken at approximately week 44, from a patient treated with tofacitinib. These receptors were obtained from a human donor with alopecia areata. The CDR3 runs from the conserved cysteine through the conserved F or W. Each record gives: D gene, V gene, CDR3 length, J gene, clone size, CDR3 DNA, CDR3 protein. D genes are given only for firm matches. Size values are once, few and many counts, or a class for expanded clones, and some rows have none.

d_call: NA; v_call: TRBV11-2; cdr3_length: 15; j_call: TRBJ2-2; clone_size: few; cdr3_nt: TGTGCCAGCAGCTTAGGCGGGCGGGACACCGGGGAGCTGTTTTTT; cdr3_aa: CASSLGGRDTGELFF
d_call: NA; v_call: TRBV30; cdr3_length: 11; j_call: TRBJ1-1; clone_size: NA; cdr3_nt: TGTGCCTGGAGTGTAGAGAGAAAGGCTTTCTTT; cdr3_aa: CAWSVERKAFF
d_call: NA; v_call: TRBV28; cdr3_length: 14; j_call: TRBJ1-2; clone_size: NA; cdr3_nt: TGTGCCAGCAGTCCCTCCGGGACCTCCGGTGGCTACACCTTC; cdr3_aa: CASSPSGTSGGYTF
d_call: NA; v_call: TRBV19; cdr3_length: 14; j_call: TRBJ1-2; clone_size: once; cdr3_nt: TGTGCCAGTAGTATAGGGCGGACGAGCTATGGCTACACCTTC; cdr3_aa: CASSIGRTSYGYTF
d_call: TRBD1; v_call: TRBV29-1; cdr3_length: 15; j_call: TRBJ1-1; clone_size: NA; cdr3_nt: TGCAGCGGGACAGGGGGCGGTGGTATGAACACTGAAGCTTTCTTT; cdr3_aa: CSGTGGGGMNTEAFF
d_call: NA; v_call: TRBV10-1; cdr3_length: 19; j_call: TRBJ2-6; clone_size: NA; cdr3_nt: TGCGCCAGCAGTGAGTCGAATCGGGGTCTTGGATCTGGGGCCAACGTCCTGACTTTC; cdr3_aa: CASSESNRGLGSGANVLTF
d_call: NA; v_call: TRBV19; cdr3_length: 15; j_call: TRBJ1-5; clone_size: NA; cdr3_nt: TGTGCCAGTAGTGGGAAGGACAGACCGAATCAGCCCCAGCATTTT; cdr3_aa: CASSGKDRPNQPQHF
d_call: NA; v_call: TRBV5-1; cdr3_length: 16; j_call: TRBJ1-6; clone_size: NA; cdr3_nt: TGCGCCAGCAGCTTTAAGGACGGGGGCCAAGGTTCACCCCTCCACTTT; cdr3_aa: CASSFKDGGQGSPLHF
d_call: NA; v_call: TRBV2; cdr3_length: 13; j_call: TRBJ2-7; clone_size: NA; cdr3_nt: TGTGCCAGCAGTGGAGGAATTTCATACGAGCAGTACTTC; cdr3_aa: CASSGGISYEQYF
d_call: NA; v_call: TRBV7-2; cdr3_length: 16; j_call: TRBJ1-2; clone_size: NA; cdr3_nt: TGTGCCAGCAGCCCCCGCACCACGGAAACAGGGCGCGGCTACACCTTC; cdr3_aa: CASSPRTTETGRGYTF
d_call: TRBD2; v_call: TRBV11-2; cdr3_length: 14; j_call: TRBJ2-5; clone_size: NA; cdr3_nt: TGTGCCAGCAGCTTGGGAGGGTCCCAAGAGACCCAGTACTTC; cdr3_aa: CASSLGGSQETQYF
d_call: TRBD1; v_call: TRBV7-3; cdr3_length: 13; j_call: TRBJ1-6; clone_size: NA; cdr3_nt: TGTGCCAGCAGCGGACAGGGAGGATCACCCCTCCACTTT; cdr3_aa: CASSGQGGSPLHF
d_call: TRBD2; v_call: TRBV6-6; cdr3_length: 16; j_call: TRBJ2-1; clone_size: NA; cdr3_nt: TGTGCCAGCAGCCCGACTAGCGGGGGGGCCTATACTGAGCAGTTCTTC; cdr3_aa: CASSPTSGGAYTEQFF
d_call: NA; v_call: TRBV6-1; cdr3_length: 17; j_call: TRBJ1-6; clone_size: NA; cdr3_nt: TGTGCCAGCAGTGAAAGAACGGGGGCACGGGGTAATTCACCCCTCCACTTT; cdr3_aa: CASSERTGARGNSPLHF
d_call: NA; v_call: TRBV29-1; cdr3_length: 13; j_call: TRBJ1-1; clone_size: NA; cdr3_nt: TGCAGCGGTATATACAGGGTCAACACTGAAGCTTTCTTT; cdr3_aa: CSGIYRVNTEAFF
d_call: NA; v_call: TRBV4-3; cdr3_length: 15; j_call: TRBJ2-3; clone_size: NA; cdr3_nt: TGCGCCAGCAGCCAAGCACGCGCTAGCACAGATACGCAGTATTTT; cdr3_aa: CASSQARASTDTQYF
d_call: NA; v_call: TRBV10-3; cdr3_length: 12; j_call: TRBJ1-2; clone_size: NA; cdr3_nt: TGTGCCATCAGTGTACAGGACTACGGCTACACCTTC; cdr3_aa: CAISVQDYGYTF
d_call: NA; v_call: TRBV2; cdr3_length: 14; j_call: TRBJ1-2; clone_size: few; cdr3_nt: TGTGCCAGCAGTGAGGTACAGGGACCTTATGGCTACACCTTC; cdr3_aa: CASSEVQGPYGYTF
d_call: NA; v_call: TRBV25-1; cdr3_length: 14; j_call: TRBJ2-7; clone_size: NA; cdr3_nt: TGTGCCAGCAAGCTACAGGGTGCAGTCTACGAGCAGTACTTC; cdr3_aa: CASKLQGAVYEQYF
d_call: NA; v_call: TRBV6-1; cdr3_length: 15; j_call: TRBJ2-3; clone_size: NA; cdr3_nt: TGTGCCAGCAGCGATGGGTGGGGGGCTACAGATACGCAGTATTTT; cdr3_aa: CASSDGWGATDTQYF
d_call: TRBD1; v_call: TRBV30; cdr3_length: 13; j_call: TRBJ1-6; clone_size: NA; cdr3_nt: TGTGCCTGGAGCCGGGACAGGGGGATACCCCTCCACTTT; cdr3_aa: CAWSRDRGIPLHF
d_call: NA; v_call: TRBV29-1; cdr3_length: 8; j_call: TRBJ1-2; clone_size: NA; cdr3_nt: TGCAGCACCGAGGGCTACACCTTC; cdr3_aa: CSTEGYTF
d_call: NA; v_call: TRBV14; cdr3_length: 14; j_call: TRBJ1-6; clone_size: once; cdr3_nt: TGTGCCAGCAGCCACTCGGGCCCTAGACCACCCCTCCACTTT; cdr3_aa: CASSHSGPRPPLHF
d_call: NA; v_call: TRBV25-1; cdr3_length: 12; j_call: TRBJ1-2; clone_size: NA; cdr3_nt: TGTGCCAGCAGTGAATCGGTGGCAGTCTACACCTTC; cdr3_aa: CASSESVAVYTF
d_call: NA; v_call: TRBV4-3; cdr3_length: 18; j_call: TRBJ2-1; clone_size: NA; cdr3_nt: TGCGCCAGCAGCCAAGATGTTACTAGCCTGACCCTCTACAATGAGCAGTTCTTC; cdr3_aa: CASSQDVTSLTLYNEQFF
d_call: TRBD1; v_call: TRBV7-8; cdr3_length: 16; j_call: TRBJ1-1; clone_size: NA; cdr3_nt: TGTGCCAGCAGCTCCCCCACCCGGACAGGGCGTGGTGAAGCTTTCTTT; cdr3_aa: CASSSPTRTGRGEAFF
d_call: TRBD1; v_call: TRBV29-1; cdr3_length: 12; j_call: TRBJ2-5; clone_size: few; cdr3_nt: TGCAGCGTGGGGACAGGGATGGAGACCCAGTACTTC; cdr3_aa: CSVGTGMETQYF
d_call: NA; v_call: TRBV6-5; cdr3_length: 14; j_call: TRBJ2-2; clone_size: once; cdr3_nt: TGTGCCAGCAAGACAGGTCCGAACACCGGGGAGCTGTTTTTT; cdr3_aa: CASKTGPNTGELFF
d_call: NA; v_call: TRBV2; cdr3_length: 12; j_call: TRBJ2-7; clone_size: NA; cdr3_nt: TGTGCCAGCAGTGAAGCGGGGACCGGGCAGTACTTC; cdr3_aa: CASSEAGTGQYF
d_call: NA; v_call: TRBV29-1; cdr3_length: 14; j_call: TRBJ1-1; clone_size: few; cdr3_nt: TGCAGCGTTGATCCCAGTAGGCTAGGGCCTGAAGCTTTCTTT; cdr3_aa: CSVDPSRLGPEAFF
d_call: NA; v_call: TRBV5-1; cdr3_length: 14; j_call: TRBJ1-1; clone_size: NA; cdr3_nt: TGCGCCAGCAGCTTGGAGGGATCTGCCGCTGAAGCTTTCTTT; cdr3_aa: CASSLEGSAAEAFF
d_call: NA; v_call: TRBV14; cdr3_length: 12; j_call: TRBJ1-4; clone_size: few; cdr3_nt: TGTGCCAGCAGCCAAGGTACTGGCAAACTGTTTTTT; cdr3_aa: CASSQGTGKLFF
d_call: TRBD2; v_call: TRBV27; cdr3_length: 15; j_call: TRBJ2-1; clone_size: once; cdr3_nt: TGTGCCAGCAGTATACTAGCGGGGCCGAACAATGAGCAGTTCTTC; cdr3_aa: CASSILAGPNNEQFF
d_call: NA; v_call: TRBV6-5; cdr3_length: 13; j_call: TRBJ1-5; clone_size: NA; cdr3_nt: TGTGCCAGCAGCCAAAGAGAAAATCAGCCCCAGCATTTT; cdr3_aa: CASSQRENQPQHF
d_call: NA; v_call: TRBV25-1; cdr3_length: 14; j_call: TRBJ1-1; clone_size: NA; cdr3_nt: TGTGCCAGCAGTGATCACGTAATGAAGACTGAAGCTTTCTTT; cdr3_aa: CASSDHVMKTEAFF
d_call: NA; v_call: TRBV25-1; cdr3_length: 13; j_call: TRBJ1-1; clone_size: once; cdr3_nt: TGTGCCAGCAGTGATTGGGGTAACACTGAAGCTTTCTTT; cdr3_aa: CASSDWGNTEAFF
d_call: NA; v_call: TRBV30; cdr3_length: 13; j_call: TRBJ2-2; clone_size: NA; cdr3_nt: TGTGCCTGGAGTGTTGGGGGGCCCGGGGAGCTGTTTTTT; cdr3_aa: CAWSVGGPGELFF
d_call: TRBD1; v_call: TRBV6-5; cdr3_length: 14; j_call: TRBJ2-7; clone_size: once; cdr3_nt: TGTGCCAGCAGGGAGAGGGACAGTTCCTACGAGCAGTACTTC; cdr3_aa: CASRERDSSYEQYF
d_call: NA; v_call: TRBV29-1; cdr3_length: 12; j_call: TRBJ1-1; clone_size: few; cdr3_nt: TGCAGCGTTTTGGCGAGCAACACTGAAGCTTTCTTT; cdr3_aa: CSVLASNTEAFF
d_call: NA; v_call: TRBV5-4; cdr3_length: 15; j_call: TRBJ1-4; clone_size: NA; cdr3_nt: TGTGCCAGCAGCTTGTCATCAGCCCGTAATGAAAAACTGTTTTTT; cdr3_aa: CASSLSSARNEKLFF
d_call: NA; v_call: TRBV30; cdr3_length: 13; j_call: TRBJ1-1; clone_size: NA; cdr3_nt: TGTGCCTGGAGTTTGGCGGGGGGCACTGAAGCTTTCTTT; cdr3_aa: CAWSLAGGTEAFF
d_call: NA; v_call: TRBV4-3; cdr3_length: 17; j_call: TRBJ1-2; clone_size: NA; cdr3_nt: TGCGCCAGCAGCCAAGATGCACCTATGAGACAGGACTATGGCTACACCTTC; cdr3_aa: CASSQDAPMRQDYGYTF
d_call: NA; v_call: TRBV27; cdr3_length: 11; j_call: TRBJ2-1; clone_size: NA; cdr3_nt: TGTGCCAGCAGTTCATCTGGTTCGCAGTTCTTC; cdr3_aa: CASSSSGSQFF
d_call: TRBD1; v_call: TRBV29-1; cdr3_length: 15; j_call: TRBJ2-3; clone_size: NA; cdr3_nt: TGCAGCGTTGTCTTGAGGACAGGGGGCACAGATACGCAGTATTTT; cdr3_aa: CSVVLRTGGTDTQYF
d_call: NA; v_call: TRBV7-3; cdr3_length: 14; j_call: TRBJ2-6; clone_size: NA; cdr3_nt: TGTGCCAGCAGCCCGGGCTCTGGGGCCAACGTCCTGACTTTC; cdr3_aa: CASSPGSGANVLTF
d_call: TRBD1; v_call: TRBV7-2; cdr3_length: 15; j_call: TRBJ1-2; clone_size: NA; cdr3_nt: TGTGCCAGCAGCTCAACGTACAGGGGAGTGGGTGGCTACACCTTC; cdr3_aa: CASSSTYRGVGGYTF
d_call: NA; v_call: TRBV5-6; cdr3_length: 12; j_call: TRBJ2-7; clone_size: NA; cdr3_nt: TGTGCCAGTAATTCAGGGGCCTACGAGCAGTACTTC; cdr3_aa: CASNSGAYEQYF
d_call: NA; v_call: TRBV9; cdr3_length: 15; j_call: TRBJ1-6; clone_size: NA; cdr3_nt: TGTGCCAGCAGCGTAGAAGGGAGTTATAATTCACCCCTCCACTTT; cdr3_aa: CASSVEGSYNSPLHF
d_call: NA; v_call: TRBV29-1; cdr3_length: 13; j_call: TRBJ2-3; clone_size: few; cdr3_nt: TGCAGCGTTGAGGGGCAGGGAACGGGTACGCAGTATTTT; cdr3_aa: CSVEGQGTGTQYF
d_call: NA; v_call: TRBV5-1; cdr3_length: 15; j_call: TRBJ1-4; clone_size: NA; cdr3_nt: TGCGCCAGCAGCGGAGGCTTAGCCGGACCTGAAAAACTGTTTTTT; cdr3_aa: CASSGGLAGPEKLFF
d_call: NA; v_call: TRBV30; cdr3_length: 11; j_call: TRBJ2-7; clone_size: NA; cdr3_nt: TGTGCCTGGAGTGGGGTTGGGGAGCAGTACTTC; cdr3_aa: CAWSGVGEQYF
d_call: NA; v_call: TRBV30; cdr3_length: 13; j_call: TRBJ1-1; clone_size: once; cdr3_nt: TGTGCCTGGTCCTGGGGGGGGAACACTGAAGCTTTCTTT; cdr3_aa: CAWSWGGNTEAFF
d_call: NA; v_call: TRBV30; cdr3_length: 15; j_call: TRBJ1-1; clone_size: NA; cdr3_nt: TGTGCCTGGAGTCCAGGGCGCACTATGAACACTGAAGCTTTCTTT; cdr3_aa: CAWSPGRTMNTEAFF
d_call: NA; v_call: TRBV5-6; cdr3_length: 13; j_call: TRBJ1-1; clone_size: NA; cdr3_nt: TGTGCCAGCAGCTTTACAGATAACACTGAAGCTTTCTTT; cdr3_aa: CASSFTDNTEAFF
d_call: NA; v_call: TRBV18; cdr3_length: 15; j_call: TRBJ2-2; clone_size: few; cdr3_nt: TGTGCCAGCTCAACGGGGGTACGGAGCACCGGGGAGCTGTTTTTT; cdr3_aa: CASSTGVRSTGELFF